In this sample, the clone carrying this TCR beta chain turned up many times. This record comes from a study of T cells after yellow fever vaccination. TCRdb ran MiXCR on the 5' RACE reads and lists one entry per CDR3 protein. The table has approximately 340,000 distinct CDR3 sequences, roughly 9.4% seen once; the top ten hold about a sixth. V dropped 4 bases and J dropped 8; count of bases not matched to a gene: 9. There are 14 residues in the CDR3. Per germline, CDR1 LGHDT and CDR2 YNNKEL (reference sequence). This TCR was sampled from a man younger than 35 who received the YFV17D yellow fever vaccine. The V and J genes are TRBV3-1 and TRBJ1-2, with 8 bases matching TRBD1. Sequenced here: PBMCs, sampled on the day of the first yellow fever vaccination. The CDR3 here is CASSLNFAGGGYTF. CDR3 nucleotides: TGTGCCAGCAGCCTTAATTTCGCAGGGGGCGGCTACACCTTC.